The 2 T cell receptor beta chains below were found in one sample sequenced in a study of blood T cell repertoires in COVID-19. Only in-frame clones appear in the TCRdb table, and some are missing; sequencing was by immunoSEQ multiplex PCR. The table lists about 310,000 clones, roughly 86% of them singletons. Sequenced: peripheral blood. Receptors originate from a woman in her 50s who had recovered from COVID-19.

The V and J genes are TRBV6-2 or TRBV6-3 and TRBJ1-2, with TRBD1 matching over 9 bases. CDR1 and CDR2 (germline): MNHEY, SVGEGT. CDR3 length equals 16 residues. The V gene end was trimmed by 5 bases and the J gene end by 5 bases; junction bases not matched to a gene: 12. In DNA, the CDR3 is TGTGCCAGCAGTGCGGGACCAACCGGGACAGGGTATGGCTACACCTTC. This translates into CASSAGPTGTGYGYTF.

V and J are TRBV6-5 and TRBJ1-3; 7 nucleotides align to TRBD1. J was trimmed by 4 bases and V by 4 bases; bases with no gene match: 10. The CDR3 runs 16 residues. Germline values: CDR1 MNHEY, CDR2 SVGAGI. The CDR3, as DNA: TGTGCCAGCAGTTCTCGACAGGGCGGGGCGGGAAACACCATATATTTT. It is translated as CASSSRQGGAGNTIYF.